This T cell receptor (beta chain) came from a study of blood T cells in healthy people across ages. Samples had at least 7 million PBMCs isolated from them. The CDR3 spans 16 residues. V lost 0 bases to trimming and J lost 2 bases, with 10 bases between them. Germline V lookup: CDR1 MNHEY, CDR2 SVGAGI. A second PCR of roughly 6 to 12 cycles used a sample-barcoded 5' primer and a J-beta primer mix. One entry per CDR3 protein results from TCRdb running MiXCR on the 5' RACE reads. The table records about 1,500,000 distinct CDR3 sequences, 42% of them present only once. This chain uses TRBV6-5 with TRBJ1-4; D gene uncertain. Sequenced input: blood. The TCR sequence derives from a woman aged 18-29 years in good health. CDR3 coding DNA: TGTGCCAGCAGTTACTCTTATTGGGGTACTAATGAAAAACTGTTTTTT. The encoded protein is CASSYSYWGTNEKLFF.